The 20 T cell receptor beta chains below come from one sample, sequenced in a study of CD8+ T cells in alopecia areata. Sequencing used cDNA as its template, made by extracting RNA and reverse transcribing it. Only in-frame clones appear in the TCRdb table, and some are missing; sequencing was by immunoSEQ multiplex PCR. This sample carries over 200,000 clones, about three fifths of them seen once, and the ten largest clones take 0.45%. The source material was CD4+ T cells sorted from blood, sampled at week 0. All receptors derive from a human donor with alopecia areata.

This clone came up once. The chain employs TRBV7-9 and TRBJ2-7; D might be TRBD1 or TRBD2, each matching 5 bases. The germline V and J ends were trimmed by 7 bases and 0 bases, with 13 bases remaining between them. From germline, CDR1 is SEHNR and CDR2 FQNEAQ (reference sequence). The CDR3 is 14 residues long. The CDR3 is CASNNRDGSYEQYF. DNA of the CDR3: TGTGCCAGCAACAACCGGGACGGCTCCTACGAGCAGTACTTC.

The rearrangement uses TRBV19 and TRBJ2-5, with TRBD1 matching over 12 bases. Germline V gene sequence: CDR1 LNHDA, CDR2 SQIVND (reference sequence). The CDR3 totals 15 residues. Trimming at V came to 7 bases and at J to 4 bases, leaving 7 bases not matched to a gene. The CDR3 coding sequence is TGTGCCAGTAACCCGGGACAGGGGGCTGGAGAGACCCAGTACTTC. Protein: CASNPGQGAGETQYF.

In this sample, this clone turned up a few times. This chain connects TRBV5-1 to TRBJ2-1; 14 bases align to TRBD2. Germline CDR1 and CDR2: SGHRS and YFSETQ. CDR3 length: 17 residues. The junction had 7 bases not matched to a gene; V was cut back by 8 bases and J by 0 bases. The chain's CDR3 is CASRTSGGPSSYNEQFF. The CDR3 DNA reads as TGCGCCAGTCGGACTAGCGGGGGGCCCAGCTCCTACAATGAGCAGTTCTTC.

V and J are TRBV5-1 and TRBJ2-5; the D call may be TRBD1 or TRBD2 (5 bases each). Trimming removed 1 base at V and 4 bases at J, with 11 bases between. The CDR3 runs to 14 residues. Per germline, CDR1 SGHRS and CDR2 YFSETQ. The CDR3 DNA is TGCGCCAGCAGCTTGAGAGGGGTGACAGAGACCCAGTACTTC. It yields the protein CASSLRGVTETQYF. The variable domain in full, completed from reference TRBV5-1 and TRBJ2-5, reads KAGVTQTPRYLIKTRGQQVTLSCSPISGHRSVSWYQQTPGQGLQFLFEYFSETQRNKGNFPGRFSGRQFSNSRSEMNVSTLELGDSALYLCASSLRGVTETQYFGPGTRLLVL.

The chain joins TRBV7-2 to TRBJ2-1; 12 positions agree with TRBD2. The CDR3 totals 16 residues. CDR1 is SGHTA, CDR2 FQGNSA, per germline. V dropped 6 bases and J dropped 6; count of bases not matched to a gene: 9. The CDR3 loop is CASSREGLAGFNEQFF. The DNA of the CDR3 is TGTGCCAGCAGTCGAGAGGGACTAGCGGGTTTCAATGAGCAGTTCTTC.

This clone has a handful of counts. The chain couples TRBV25-1 to TRBJ1-6; D gene unclear. The V end lost 5 bases, the J end lost 7 bases, and 12 bases lay between the germline ends. Germline CDR1 MGHDK, CDR2 SYGVNS. The CDR3 has 14 amino acids. The CDR3 spells CASSISLANSPLHF. CDR3 nucleotides: TGTGCCAGCAGTATCAGTTTGGCAAATTCACCCCTCCACTTT.

CDR3 amino acids: CASTPTGTGQWLFF. The CDR3 nucleotides are TGTGCCAGCACCCCAACCGGGACAGGGCAATGGCTGTTTTTT. The chain combines TRBV6-1 with TRBJ1-4, with 9 positions matching TRBD1. CDR1 is MNHNS, CDR2 SASEGT, per germline. This CDR3 is built from 14 residues. V lost 7 bases and J lost 14; bases outside the gene matches: 14.

In DNA, the CDR3 is TGTGCCAGCAGTTACACAGAAAATCAGCCCCAGCATTTT. Translating gives CASSYTENQPQHF. The chain is built from TRBV27 and TRBJ1-5; D is unclear. CDR1 and CDR2 from the germline V gene are MNHEY and SMNVEV (reference sequence). The CDR3 runs 13 residues. V was shortened by 4 bases and J by 4 bases, with 8 bases between the two germline ends.

The gene calls are TRBV7-9 and TRBJ1-1; the D is unclear. CDR3 length: 15 residues. Germline lookup yields CDR1 SEHNR and CDR2 FQNEAQ (reference sequence). V was clipped by 8 bases and J by 1 base, with 17 bases between them. CDR3 sequence reads: CASVIQGLPNTEAFF. In DNA, the CDR3 is TGTGCCAGCGTCATTCAAGGACTGCCGAACACTGAAGCTTTCTTT.

This clone was picked up one time. The rearrangement links TRBV7-8 to TRBJ1-5; D gene uncertain. The CDR3 runs 15 residues. Germline V CDR1 and CDR2: SGHVS, FQNEAQ. V lost 2 bases, J lost 3 bases, and 11 bases lay in between. This chain's CDR3 is CASSLLSGANQPQHF. As DNA, the CDR3 is TGTGCCAGCAGCTTATTGTCGGGAGCCAATCAGCCCCAGCATTTT.

The chain links TRBV27 to TRBJ2-7; tentative D call: TRBD2 (6 bases). V was pared by 3 bases and J by 4 bases, with 16 bases between. The length of the CDR3 is 15 residues. CDR1 is MNHEY and CDR2 is SMNVEV in the germline V gene (reference sequence). In DNA form, the CDR3 reads TGTGCCAGCAGTTTGAATGCCGGGAGCTTGTACGAGCAGTACTTC. This gives the protein CASSLNAGSLYEQYF.

This clone was seen only a few times. This chain links TRBV30 with TRBJ1-4; D uncertain. Germline-derived CDR1 and CDR2 are GTSNPN and SVGIG (reference sequence). V lost 3 bases and J 8 bases, leaving 10 bases between the germline ends. This CDR3 is built from 12 residues. The CDR3 spells CAWSIRGEKLFF. The DNA of the CDR3 is TGTGCCTGGAGCATAAGAGGCGAAAAACTGTTTTTT.

The chain links TRBV30 to TRBJ1-1; D might be TRBD1 (6 bases). The germline V and J ends were trimmed by 2 bases and 6 bases, with 13 bases remaining between them. The germline V gene encodes CDR1 GTSNPN and CDR2 SVGIG (reference sequence). This CDR3 has 13 residues. The CDR3 spells CAWSSRGVAEAFF. Written as DNA, the CDR3 is TGTGCCTGGAGTTCCAGGGGAGTGGCTGAAGCTTTCTTT.

Details on this clone: Other DNA sequences in the sample encode the same CDR3. This sequence joins TRBV30 and TRBJ2-3; tentative D call: TRBD1 (5 bases). Looked up from germline, CDR1 is GTSNPN and CDR2 is SVGIG (reference sequence). This CDR3 is built from 14 residues. Trimming removed 0 bases at V and 1 base at J, with 8 bases between. The CDR3 DNA follows: TGTGCCTGGAGTGTACAAGGGGGCACAGATACGCAGTATTTT. Residues: CAWSVQGGTDTQYF.

This rearrangement joins TRBV29-1 to TRBJ1-2; D not certain. The CDR3 contains 11 residues. Germline V CDR1 and CDR2: SQVTM, ANQGSEA. Deletions cut 6 bases from V and 2 bases from J, with 7 bases between. The chain's CDR3 is CSVLWNYGYTF. In nucleotides, the CDR3 is TGCAGCGTCCTCTGGAACTATGGCTACACCTTC.

This clone was seen a few times. The chain joins TRBV6-6 to TRBJ1-3; D remains ambiguous. V was shortened by 1 base and J by 4 bases, with 8 bases between the two germline ends. The V gene's germline CDR1 is MNHNY and CDR2 SVGAGI (reference sequence). CDR3 length equals 14 residues. Here the CDR3 DNA reads TGTGCCAGCAGTTACTACTCCCTAGGAAACACCATATATTTT. This translates into CASSYYSLGNTIYF.

The chain recombines TRBV29-1 with TRBJ2-3; D possibly corresponds to TRBD2 (5 bases). This CDR3 comprises 13 residues. The ends were cut back, 4 bases at V and 2 bases at J, with 10 bases in the middle. Germline V gene lookup returns CDR1 SQVTM and CDR2 ANQGSEA. As DNA, the CDR3 is TGCAGCGTTGTCCGGAGGCACACAGATACGCAGTATTTT. This codes for CSVVRRHTDTQYF.

This chain links TRBV30 with TRBJ2-7, with 10 nucleotides matching TRBD1. The CDR3 has 12 residues. V lost 2 bases and J lost 8; bases outside the gene matches: 3. CDR1 and CDR2 from the germline V gene are GTSNPN and SVGIG (reference sequence). The CDR3 reads CAWSRQGAKQYF. The CDR3 nucleotides are TGTGCCTGGAGTCGACAGGGGGCGAAGCAGTACTTC.

The rearrangement uses TRBV13 and TRBJ2-7; 7 bases are a match to TRBD1. V was pared by 4 bases and J by 4 bases, with 13 bases of the junction left unmatched. Germline loops: CDR1 PRHDT, CDR2 FYEKMQ (reference sequence). The CDR3 is 16 residues long. CDR3 in DNA: TGTGCCAGCAGCTCGGGACAGCAGCAAGGGCTATACGAGCAGTACTTC. Its protein is CASSSGQQQGLYEQYF.

This clone was recorded once. The J gene is TRBJ2-2, the V gene TRBV5-1; TRBD1 or TRBD2 may be the D gene (6 bases each). This CDR3 contains 15 residues. Trimming left V 3 bases short and J 4 bases short, with 13 bases between. Germline V gene data show CDR1 as SGHRS and CDR2 as YFSETQ. CDR3 coding DNA: TGCGCCAGCAGCTCAACAGGGAGGAGCACCGGGGAGCTGTTTTTT. Amino acids: CASSSTGRSTGELFF.